The clone carrying this TCR beta chain appeared a few times. For the second PCR, which ran for roughly 6 to 12 cycles, a sample-barcoded 5' primer and a J-beta primer mix were used. One entry per CDR3 protein results from TCRdb running MiXCR on the 5' RACE reads. Of about 560,000 distinct CDR3 sequences in the sample, around a quarter are singletons; the top ten hold 3% to 4.5%. This sample is part of a study of blood T cells in healthy people across ages. V was pared by 3 bases and J by 5 bases, with 6 bases of the junction left unmatched. The CDR3 is 14 amino acids. The germline CDR1 and CDR2 sequences are SGHTA and FQGNSA. In addition, the sample was reused for a study of T cells of mothers and their children.

The receptor comes from a boy between 2 and 10 years old in good health. V usage is TRBV7-2 and J usage is TRBJ2-5, with 7 bases aligning to TRBD1. Source material: blood. The CDR3 region is CASSFEGAFETQYF. The DNA of the CDR3 is TGTGCCAGCAGCTTTGAGGGGGCGTTCGAGACCCAGTACTTC.